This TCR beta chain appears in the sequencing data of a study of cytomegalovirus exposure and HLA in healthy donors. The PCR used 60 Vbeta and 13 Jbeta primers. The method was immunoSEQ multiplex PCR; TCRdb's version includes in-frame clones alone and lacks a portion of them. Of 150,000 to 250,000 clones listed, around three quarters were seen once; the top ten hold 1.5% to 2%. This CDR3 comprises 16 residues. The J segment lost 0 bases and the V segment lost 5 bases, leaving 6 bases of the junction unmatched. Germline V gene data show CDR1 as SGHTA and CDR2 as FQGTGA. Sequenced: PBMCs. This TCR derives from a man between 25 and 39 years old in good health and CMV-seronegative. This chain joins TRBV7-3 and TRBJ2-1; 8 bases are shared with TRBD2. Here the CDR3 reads CASSPGLGDSYNEQFF. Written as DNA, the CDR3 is TGTGCCAGCAGCCCGGGACTAGGGGACTCCTACAATGAGCAGTTCTTC.